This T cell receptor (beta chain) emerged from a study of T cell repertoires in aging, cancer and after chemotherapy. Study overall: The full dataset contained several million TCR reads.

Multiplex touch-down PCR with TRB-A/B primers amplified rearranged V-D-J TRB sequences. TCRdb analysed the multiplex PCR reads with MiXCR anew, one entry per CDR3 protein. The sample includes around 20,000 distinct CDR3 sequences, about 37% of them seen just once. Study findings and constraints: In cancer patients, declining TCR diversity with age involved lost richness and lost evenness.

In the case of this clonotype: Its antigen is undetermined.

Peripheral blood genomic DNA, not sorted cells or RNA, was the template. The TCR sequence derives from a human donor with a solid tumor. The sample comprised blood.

The CDR3 DNA is TGTGCCACCTCAAGCGGGAGGCTGGAGACCCAGTACTTC. This encodes CATSSGRLETQYF. The chain uses TRBV24-1 and TRBJ2-5, with 9 bases aligning to TRBD2. The germline V gene has CDR1 KGHDR and CDR2 SFDVKD. This CDR3 comprises 13 residues. J was trimmed by 5 bases and V by 9 bases; bases with no gene match: 6.